Presented here are 20 T cell receptor beta chains from one specimen sequenced in a study of somatic mutations in cytotoxic T cells in rheumatoid arthritis. Produced via immunoSEQ multiplex PCR; TCRdb's table is partial and in-frame only. The profile shows 8,500 to 11,000 clones, around 81% of them singletons. The sample taken for sequencing was CD8+ T cells sorted from blood. The receptors originated from a woman aged 45 to 65 in good health.

The chain employs TRBV10-1 and TRBJ2-3; TRBD1 might be the D (5 bases). The CDR3 loop spans 15 amino acids. Germline V lookup: CDR1 WNHNN, CDR2 SYGVQD (reference sequence). V gave up 4 bases and J gave up 4 bases, with 15 bases separating them. CDR3 in amino acids: CASSVGQRDPDTQYF. The CDR3 DNA reads TGCGCCAGCAGTGTGGGGCAGCGCGACCCAGATACGCAGTATTTT.

As DNA, the CDR3 is TGTGCCAGCAGTGACATAACAGGGCCCCTCACCGGGGAGCTGTTTTTT. It is translated as CASSDITGPLTGELFF. The chain carries TRBV6-1 and TRBJ2-2, with a tentative D call TRBD1 (6 bases). This CDR3 contains 16 residues. Trimming took off 3 bases at V and 4 bases at J, with 15 bases between the two ends. Germline V lookup: CDR1 MNHNS, CDR2 SASEGT.

J is TRBJ1-1 and V is TRBV15; 7 positions match TRBD1. After removal of 5 bases from V and 1 base from J, the junction contained 4 bases not matched to a gene. Germline CDR1 reads LNHNV; CDR2 reads YYDKDF (reference sequence). This CDR3 is built from 14 residues. This chain's CDR3 is CATSFPGGNTEAFF. As DNA, the CDR3 is TGTGCCACCAGCTTCCCAGGGGGGAACACTGAAGCTTTCTTT.

The chain uses TRBV4-3 and TRBJ2-1; 11 bases map to TRBD2. The trim removed 0 bases at V and 7 bases at J, leaving 5 bases unmatched. CDR3 size: 16 residues. CDR1 and CDR2 from the germline V gene are LGHNA and YSLEER. CDR3 coding DNA: TGCGCCAGCAGCCAAGAAGGGCTAGCGGGGGGAAATGAGCAGTTCTTC. This translates into CASSQEGLAGGNEQFF.

J is TRBJ2-5 and V is TRBV6-1; a possible D gene is TRBD1 (6 bases). CDR1 is MNHNS and CDR2 is SASEGT in the germline V gene. CDR3 length equals 15 residues. Trimming stripped 3 bases from V and 5 bases from J, with 16 bases between. The CDR3 DNA follows: TGTGCCAGCAGTGACCGGACAGAAGTATGGGAGACCCAGTACTTC. Translation: CASSDRTEVWETQYF.

J is TRBJ2-6 and V is TRBV2, with 14 bases that match TRBD2. Trimming cost V 6 bases and J 5 bases; bases outside gene matches: 12. CDR1 SNHLY and CDR2 FYNNEI come from the germline V gene. This CDR3 region has 19 residues. The CDR3 is CASRAGTSGSPPWANVLTF. In nucleotides, the CDR3 is TGTGCCAGCAGAGCTGGGACTAGCGGGAGTCCCCCCTGGGCCAACGTCCTGACTTTC. Supplemented by reference TRBV2 and TRBJ2-6, the full variable domain reads EPEVTQTPSHQVTQMGQEVILRCVPISNHLYFYWYRQILGQKVEFLVSFYNNEISEKSEIFDDQFSVERPDGSNFTLKIRSTKLEDSAMYFCASRAGTSGSPPWANVLTFGAGSRLTVL.

The rearrangement joins TRBV6-6 to TRBJ2-1, with a possible D match to TRBD1 (7 bases). Trimming removed 6 bases at V and 8 bases at J, with 11 bases between. The CDR3 runs to 12 residues. CDR1 and CDR2 from the germline V gene are MNHNY and SVGAGI (reference sequence). DNA for the CDR3: TGTGCCAGCAGCGGAGGGGGCCATGAGCAGTTCTTC. Protein product: CASSGGGHEQFF.

The CDR3 protein is CASSPVETQYF. Here the CDR3 DNA reads TGTGCCAGCAGCCCCGTGGAGACCCAGTACTTC. V and J are TRBV7-2 and TRBJ2-5; no clear D gene. The CDR3 totals 11 residues. Germline CDR1 SGHTA, CDR2 FQGNSA. V was shortened by 5 bases and J by 5 bases, with 6 bases between the two germline ends.

The CDR3 DNA follows: TGTGCCAGCAGGGGGTGGGGGGTCTTGAACACTGAAGCTTTCTTT. Protein sequence: CASRGWGVLNTEAFF. The chain links TRBV6-6 to TRBJ1-1; weak D call: TRBD1 (5 bases). The V gene's germline CDR1 is MNHNY and CDR2 SVGAGI (reference sequence). The CDR3 has 15 amino acids. Trimming took off 6 bases at V and 0 bases at J, with 14 bases between the two ends.

This chain links TRBV27 with TRBJ1-1; weak D call: TRBD1 (5 bases). The CDR3 loop spans 17 amino acids. The germline CDR1 and CDR2 sequences are MNHEY and SMNVEV (reference sequence). Between the trimmed V and J ends, which lost 2 bases and 3 bases, there was a span of 19 bases. The CDR3 is CASSLAAWGDGDTEAFF. DNA for the CDR3: TGTGCCAGCAGTTTAGCCGCCTGGGGGGACGGGGACACTGAAGCTTTCTTT.

The chain recombines TRBV27 with TRBJ2-7; TRBD2 is a possible D gene (5 bases). Trimming removed 3 bases from V and 4 bases from J, with 19 bases in between. Germline CDR1 MNHEY, CDR2 SMNVEV (reference sequence). The CDR3 length is 16 residues. CDR3: CASSFPQTAPGYEQYF. The CDR3, as DNA: TGTGCCAGCAGTTTCCCCCAGACCGCCCCGGGGTACGAGCAGTACTTC.

The gene calls are TRBV4-1 and TRBJ2-1; D may be TRBD1 (6 bases). Trimming stripped 3 bases from V and 9 bases from J, with 15 bases between. The CDR3 is 14 residues long. Germline V CDR1 and CDR2: MGHRA, YSYEKL. CDR3 in DNA: TGCGCCAGCAGCCAGGACAGTGTAGCGACTGAGCAGTTCTTC. Its translation: CASSQDSVATEQFF.

The rearrangement joins TRBV7-6 to TRBJ2-5; TRBD1 aligns across 8 bases. Near its end, the DNA agrees better with TRBJ2-7, so the J call may be wrong. Looked up from germline, CDR1 is SGHVS and CDR2 is FNYEAQ. This CDR3 contains 14 residues. Here the CDR3 reads CASSLGAGGAEQYF. The CDR3 coding sequence is TGTGCCAGCAGCTTAGGTGCAGGGGGCGCCGAGCAGTACTTC.

The V and J genes are TRBV9 and TRBJ2-1, with 9 bases matching TRBD2. The ends lost 0 bases at V and 0 bases at J; junction bases unmatched: 4. The CDR3 spans 17 residues. CDR1 and CDR2 from the germline V gene are SGDLS and YYNGEE. The CDR3 reads CASSVGTSADSYNEQFF. Here the CDR3 DNA reads TGTGCCAGCAGCGTAGGGACTAGCGCCGACTCCTACAATGAGCAGTTCTTC. The variable domain in full, with the rest retrieved from reference TRBV9 and TRBJ2-1, is DSGVTQTPKHLITATGQRVTLRCSPRSGDLSVYWYQQSLDQGLQFLIQYYNGEERAKGNILERFSAQQFPDLHSELNLSSLELGDSALYFCASSVGTSADSYNEQFFGPGTRLTVL.

The V call is TRBV9, the J call TRBJ2-2, with TRBD2 matching 7 bases. There are 15 residues in the CDR3. V was pared by 0 bases and J by 3 bases, with 2 bases of the junction left unmatched. Looked up from germline, CDR1 is SGDLS and CDR2 is YYNGEE. DNA for the CDR3: TGTGCCAGCAGCGTAGCGGGGGGTTACACCGGGGAGCTGTTTTTT. Protein product: CASSVAGGYTGELFF. The variable domain in full, with the rest retrieved from reference TRBV9 and TRBJ2-2, is DSGVTQTPKHLITATGQRVTLRCSPRSGDLSVYWYQQSLDQGLQFLIQYYNGEERAKGNILERFSAQQFPDLHSELNLSSLELGDSALYFCASSVAGGYTGELFFGEGSRLTVL.

V usage is TRBV7-6 and J usage is TRBJ2-7; 11 bases agree with TRBD2. V shed 5 bases, J shed 0 bases, and the junction held 9 bases outside the gene matches. Germline V gene sequence: CDR1 SGHVS, CDR2 FNYEAQ. The CDR3 runs 17 residues. CDR3 sequence: CASSPGTSGLSSYEQYF. The CDR3 bases are TGTGCCAGCAGCCCCGGGACTAGCGGACTCTCCTCCTACGAGCAGTACTTC. The whole variable domain, filled in from reference TRBV7-6 and TRBJ2-7, reads GAGVSQSPRYKVTKRGQDVALRCDPISGHVSLYWYRQALGQGPEFLTYFNYEAQQDKSGLPNDRFSAERPEGSISTLTIQRTEQRDSAMYRCASSPGTSGLSSYEQYFGPGTRLTVT.

J is TRBJ2-3 and V is TRBV30, with D perhaps matching TRBD2 (6 bases). Germline assignment: CDR1 GTSNPN and CDR2 SVGIG (reference sequence). The CDR3 is made up of 15 amino acids. CDR3 in DNA: TGTGGGGGAAATAGCGGTGCCCTAAGCACAGATACGCAGTATTTT. Its translation is CGGNSGALSTDTQYF.

The chain uses TRBV27 and TRBJ1-1; D call uncertain. The CDR3 runs 13 residues. V was clipped by 3 bases and J by 1 base, with 6 bases between them. Looked up from germline, CDR1 is MNHEY and CDR2 is SMNVEV (reference sequence). Here the CDR3 DNA reads TGTGCCAGCAGTTTGACGGGGAACACTGAAGCTTTCTTT. Residues: CASSLTGNTEAFF.

The chain is built from TRBV4-1 and TRBJ2-3; D may be TRBD2 (5 bases). The germline V gene encodes CDR1 MGHRA and CDR2 YSYEKL. The CDR3 is 15 residues long. The V and J ends lost 0 bases and 2 bases respectively, with 9 bases between them. The CDR3 DNA reads TGCGCCAGCAGCCAAGATTCCGACTACACAGATACGCAGTATTTT. Its translation is CASSQDSDYTDTQYF.

The rearrangement links TRBV27 to TRBJ2-7; no clear D gene. CDR3 size: 12 residues. CDR1 is MNHEY and CDR2 is SMNVEV in the germline V gene (reference sequence). V was shortened by 5 bases and J by 5 bases, with 10 bases between the two germline ends. This CDR3 reads CASSTTGNEQYF. CDR3 nucleotide sequence: TGTGCCAGCAGTACGACGGGTAACGAGCAGTACTTC.